The 7 T cell receptor beta chains listed next were all sequenced from one sample in a study of blood T cells in healthy people across ages. Primers used in a second PCR of about 7 to 12 cycles were a sample-barcoded 5' primer and a J-beta primer mix. MiXCR, run by TCRdb on the 5' RACE reads, gives a single entry per CDR3 protein. The sample yields roughly 800,000 distinct CDR3 sequences, 35% to 40% seen once. The sequencing input was blood. The source is a man younger than 30 in good health.

As regards this clonotype: This may stem from a read error, because a much larger clone lies one nucleotide away. The chain couples TRBV13 to TRBJ2-4; 8 nucleotides align to TRBD1. CDR1 is PRHDT, CDR2 FYEKMQ, per germline (reference sequence). The ends lost 4 bases at V and 8 bases at J; junction bases unmatched: 10. This CDR3 comprises 15 residues. CDR3 residues: CASSSSPTGADIQYF. As DNA, the CDR3 is TGTGCCAGCAGCTCATCGCCGACAGGGGCGGACATTCAGTACTTC.

V gene TRBV7-9 combines with J gene TRBJ2-1, with D perhaps assigned TRBD1 or TRBD2 (6 bases each). Germline CDR1 reads SEHNR; CDR2 reads FQNEAQ (reference sequence). This CDR3 has 16 residues. Trimming left V 2 bases short and J 4 bases short, with 15 bases between. CDR3 bases: TGTGCCAGCAGCTTAACCGGGGGCCCTATTTACAATGAGCAGTTCTTC. It codes for CASSLTGGPIYNEQFF.

This clonotype has a single count. The chain has TRBV7-2 and TRBJ2-3; D unresolved. V was shortened by 5 bases and J by 5 bases, with 14 bases between the two germline ends. The germline V gene has CDR1 SGHTA and CDR2 FQGNSA. CDR3 length equals 14 residues. The chain's CDR3 is CASSPTSPIDTQYF. The CDR3 DNA sequence: TGTGCCAGCAGCCCCACGAGCCCAATAGATACGCAGTATTTT.

The CDR3 DNA follows: TGTGCCAGCACCGATTTTAGCGGGGACCCAACAGATACGCAGTATTTT. It yields the protein CASTDFSGDPTDTQYF. V usage is TRBV6-4 and J usage is TRBJ2-3; TRBD2 agrees at 8 bases. This CDR3 has 16 amino acids. J gave up 3 bases and V 7 bases, and 12 bases lay outside the gene matches. Germline V gene sequence: CDR1 MRHNA, CDR2 SNTAGT.

This clonotype was seen more than once but under ten times. The gene calls are TRBV12-5 and TRBJ1-1; D not resolved. Germline-derived CDR1 and CDR2 are LGHNT and FRNRAP. This CDR3 region has 12 residues. Trimming left V 0 bases short and J 5 bases short, with 4 bases between. This CDR3 reads CASGLVETEAFF. The CDR3 DNA is TGTGCTAGTGGTTTGGTCGAAACTGAAGCTTTCTTT.

The chain couples TRBV7-2 to TRBJ2-1, with D perhaps matching TRBD1 (5 bases). Trimming stripped 8 bases from V and 13 bases from J, with 18 bases between. Germline loops: CDR1 SGHTA, CDR2 FQGNSA. The length of the CDR3 is 12 residues. DNA of the CDR3: TGTGCCAGCGGCACCAGGGCCGAGACCCAGTTCTTC. Amino acid sequence: CASGTRAETQFF.

Comments on this clonotype: This sequence may be a read error, since a much larger clone differs from it by one base. The J gene is TRBJ2-4, the V gene TRBV20-1; no definite D call. Judging by the DNA end, TRBJ2-7 fits better; the J call may be wrong. This CDR3 has 15 amino acids. Germline CDR1 reads DFQATT; CDR2 reads SNEGSKA (reference sequence). CDR3 sequence: CTARDAAASNYEQYF. The CDR3 region has the DNA TGCACTGCTAGAGATGCGGCGGCAAGTAACTACGAGCAGTACTTC.